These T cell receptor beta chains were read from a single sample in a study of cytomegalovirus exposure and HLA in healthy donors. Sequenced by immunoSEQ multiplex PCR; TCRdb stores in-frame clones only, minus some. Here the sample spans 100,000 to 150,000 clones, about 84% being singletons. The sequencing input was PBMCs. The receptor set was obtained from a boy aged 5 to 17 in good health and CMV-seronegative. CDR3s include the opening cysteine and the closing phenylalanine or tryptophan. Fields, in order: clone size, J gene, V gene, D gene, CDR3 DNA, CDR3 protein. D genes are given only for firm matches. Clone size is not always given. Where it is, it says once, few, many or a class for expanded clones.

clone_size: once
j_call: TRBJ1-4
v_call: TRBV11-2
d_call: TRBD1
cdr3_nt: TGTGCCAGCAGCTTCGACAGGGGAGTGAGTGGAGAAAAACTGTTTTTT
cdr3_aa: CASSFDRGVSGEKLFF

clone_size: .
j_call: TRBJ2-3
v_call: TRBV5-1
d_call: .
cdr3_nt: TGCGCCAGCAGCTTGGGCCCTACAGGGTCACCCACAGATACGCAGTATTTT
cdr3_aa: CASSLGPTGSPTDTQYF

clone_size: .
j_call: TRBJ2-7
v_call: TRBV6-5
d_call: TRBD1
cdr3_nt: TGTGCCAGCAGTTACTCCGGGACAGGGACCTACGAGCAGTACTTC
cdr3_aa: CASSYSGTGTYEQYF

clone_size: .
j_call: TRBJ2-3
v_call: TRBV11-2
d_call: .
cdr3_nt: TGTGCCAGCAGCTCAGACTGGCTCACAGATACGCAGTATTTT
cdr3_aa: CASSSDWLTDTQYF

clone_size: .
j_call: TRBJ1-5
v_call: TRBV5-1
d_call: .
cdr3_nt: TGCGCCAGCAGCTTGGGGGCAGGCCCCAATCAGCCCCAGCATTTT
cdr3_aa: CASSLGAGPNQPQHF

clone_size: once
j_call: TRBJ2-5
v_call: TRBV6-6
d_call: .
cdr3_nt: TGTGCCAGCAAGAGGGATCGCCAAGAGACCCAGTACTTC
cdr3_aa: CASKRDRQETQYF

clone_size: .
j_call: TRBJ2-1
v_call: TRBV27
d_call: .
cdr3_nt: TGTGCCAGCAGGCGGGGGCTGAACGGTGAGCAGTTCTTC
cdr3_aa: CASRRGLNGEQFF

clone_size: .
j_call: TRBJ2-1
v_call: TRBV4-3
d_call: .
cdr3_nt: TGCGCCAGCAGCCTGAACAGGGCCCATGAGCAGTTCTTC
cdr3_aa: CASSLNRAHEQFF

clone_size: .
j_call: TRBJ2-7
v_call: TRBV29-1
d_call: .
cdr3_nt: TGCAGCGTACAGATCGACATCTCCTACGAGCAGTACTTC
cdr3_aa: CSVQIDISYEQYF

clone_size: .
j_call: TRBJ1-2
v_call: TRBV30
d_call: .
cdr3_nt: TGTGCCTGGAGTTCCGGGGGGCTCTATGGCTACACCTTC
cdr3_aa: CAWSSGGLYGYTF

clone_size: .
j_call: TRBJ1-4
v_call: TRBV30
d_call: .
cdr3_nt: TGTGCCTGGAGTGTTTTACTGAATGAAAAACTGTTTTTT
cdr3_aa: CAWSVLLNEKLFF

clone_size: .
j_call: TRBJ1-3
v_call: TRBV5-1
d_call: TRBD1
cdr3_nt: TGCGCCAGCAGCTTCGGACAGGGTGGAAACACCATATATTTT
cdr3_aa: CASSFGQGGNTIYF

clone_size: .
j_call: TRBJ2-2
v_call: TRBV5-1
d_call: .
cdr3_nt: TGCGCCAGCGACCGGACACCGAACACCGGGGAGCTGTTTTTT
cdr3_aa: CASDRTPNTGELFF